These T cell receptor beta chains were read from a single sample in a study of T cell responses to AZD1222 COVID-19 vaccine. Libraries were prepared by immunoSEQ multiplex PCR; TCRdb keeps only in-frame clonotypes and omits some of them. The sample lists 90,000 to 130,000 clones; roughly four fifths were seen once. Source: peripheral blood, taken on day 0 of AZD1222 vaccination. The receptors here all came from an adult in good health. The CDR3 runs from the conserved cysteine through the conserved F or W. D genes are given only for firm matches. A row's size may be missing; if present it is once, few, many or a size class.

>TRBV5-6|.|few|TRBJ1-4|13
CASSLRGADKLFF
TGTGCCAGCAGCTTGCGGGGGGCGGATAAACTGTTTTTT
>TRBV19|.|.|TRBJ2-1|14
CASSPPGTLNEQFF
TGTGCCAGTAGTCCCCCCGGGACCCTCAATGAGCAGTTCTTC
>TRBV29-1|TRBD1|.|TRBJ2-1|18
CSALGQGGISTRYNEQFF
TGCAGCGCATTAGGACAGGGGGGGATTTCCACACGTTACAATGAGCAGTTCTTC
>TRBV5-6|.|.|TRBJ2-7|11
CASSSNVEQYF
TGTGCCAGCAGCTCTAATGTCGAGCAGTACTTC
>TRBV19|.|.|TRBJ1-3|14
CASSFWESGNTIYF
TGTGCCAGTAGTTTCTGGGAATCTGGAAACACCATATATTTT
>TRBV5-1|TRBD1|.|TRBJ1-3|16
CASSPVLSGGGNTIYF
TGCGCCAGCAGCCCCGTGTTGTCAGGGGGGGGAAACACCATATATTTT
>TRBV10-3|.|.|TRBJ1-6|14
CAIVQRPGVSPLHF
TGTGCCATCGTCCAACGACCAGGGGTTTCACCCCTCCACTTT
>TRBV28|.|few|TRBJ1-2|13
CASSPRFNYGYTF
TGTGCCAGCAGTCCCAGATTTAACTATGGCTACACCTTC
>TRBV7-2|TRBD1|few|TRBJ1-2|16
CASSPTGGAHYPGYTF
TGTGCCAGCAGCCCGACAGGGGGCGCCCACTATCCGGGCTACACCTTC
>TRBV18|TRBD1|.|TRBJ2-7|14
CASSPRDRGSEQYF
TGTGCCAGCTCACCACGGGACAGGGGGTCCGAGCAGTACTTC
>TRBV2|.|.|TRBJ1-4|14
CASYESRGYEKLFF
TGTGCCAGCTACGAGTCAAGAGGTTATGAAAAACTGTTTTTT
>TRBV19|.|.|TRBJ1-6|19
CASICPVQPRSSYNSPLHF
TGTGCCAGTATATGCCCCGTCCAGCCTAGGAGCTCCTATAATTCACCCCTCCACTTT
>TRBV5-4|TRBD2|.|TRBJ2-2|15
CASSDQRGGIGELFF
TGTGCCAGCAGCGACCAGCGGGGGGGAATCGGGGAGCTGTTTTTT
>TRBV6-2/TRBV6-3|TRBD2|.|TRBJ2-3|12
CASSRAGATQYF
TGTGCCAGCAGCCGAGCGGGAGCTACGCAGTATTTT
>TRBV19|.|.|TRBJ1-2|14
CASSILRGNYGYTF
TGTGCCAGTAGTATACTCCGGGGGAACTATGGCTACACCTTC